The clone carrying this T cell receptor beta chain was observed once. This entry is derived from a study of technical replicates of blood from a handful of donors. Germline CDR1 and CDR2: MDHEN and SYDVKM. The junction had 12 bases not matched to a gene; V was cut back by 7 bases and J by 0 bases. The CDR3 runs 19 residues. The assay was immunoSEQ multiplex PCR, and TCRdb's table has in-frame clones only and misses some. The table shows 95,000 or so clones, with roughly 95% occurring only once. The origin of this receptor is a human donor in good health. Input material: T cells isolated from PBMCs. V and J are TRBV28 and TRBJ2-1; TRBD2 aligns across 13 bases. The CDR3 region is CASIPHGTSGVSSYNEQFF. CDR3 nucleotide sequence: TGTGCCAGCATTCCACATGGGACTAGCGGGGTAAGCTCCTACAATGAGCAGTTCTTC.